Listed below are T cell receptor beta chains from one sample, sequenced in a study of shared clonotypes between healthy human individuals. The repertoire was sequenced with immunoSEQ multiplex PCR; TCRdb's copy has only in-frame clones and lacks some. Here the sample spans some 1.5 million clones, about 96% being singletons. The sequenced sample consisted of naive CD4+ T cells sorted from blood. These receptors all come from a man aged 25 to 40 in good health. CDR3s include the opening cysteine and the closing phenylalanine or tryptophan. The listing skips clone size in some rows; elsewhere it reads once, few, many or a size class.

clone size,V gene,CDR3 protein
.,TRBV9,CASSVRTGVSYEQYF
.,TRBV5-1,CASSLGGVEYEQYF
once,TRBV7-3,CASSPGPAGKIYGYTF
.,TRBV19,CASRNPLGQPEAFF
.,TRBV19,CASSITDSTGNTIYF
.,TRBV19,CASNLFNEQFF
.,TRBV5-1,CASSLDWSSYEQYF
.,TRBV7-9,CASSYGTGGIDTQYF
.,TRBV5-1,CASSFSPGRDTDTQYF
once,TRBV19,CASSGLAGGPHEQFF
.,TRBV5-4,CASSLSTGGGETQYF
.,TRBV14,CASSQAYSGTSGKSSYNEQFF